The 19 T cell receptor beta chains in this list originate from one sample, sequenced in a study of tissue T cells after allogeneic stem cell transplantation. Repertoires were generated with immunoSEQ multiplex PCR, while TCRdb's copy carries only in-frame clones and drops some. The sample yields about 7,300 clones, approximately 84% seen once. The source was skin, collected at autopsy. These receptors were collected from an older male patient with steroid-refractory graft-versus-host disease after an allogeneic stem cell transplant. A subset of T cells may come from the graft donor.

The chain carries TRBV12-5 and TRBJ2-5, with 7 bases lining up with TRBD2. Germline CDR1 LGHNT, CDR2 FRNRAP. The CDR3 consists of 17 residues. After removal of 3 bases from V and 4 bases from J, the junction contained 14 bases not matched to a gene. For the CDR3, the DNA is TGTGCTAGTGGTTTAGGAAAGGGAGGGGACTATGGAGAGACCCAGTACTTC. Translation gives CASGLGKGGDYGETQYF. Full variable domain (missing parts from reference TRBV12-5 and TRBJ2-5): DARVTQTPRHKVTEMGQEVTMRCQPILGHNTVFWYRQTMMQGLELLAYFRNRAPLDDSGMPKDRFSAEMPDATLATLKIQPSEPRDSAVYFCASGLGKGGDYGETQYFGPGTRLLVL.

This clone has just a few counts. This chain links TRBV2 with TRBJ2-2, with TRBD2 as a possible D gene (5 bases). V was cut by 4 bases and J by 5 bases, with 11 bases left in between. The V gene's germline CDR1 is SNHLY and CDR2 FYNNEI. This CDR3 has 14 amino acids. In DNA, the CDR3 is TGTGCCAGCAGTGCCGGGGTGCGGACCGGGGAGCTGTTTTTT. It encodes CASSAGVRTGELFF.

V is TRBV24-1 and J is TRBJ2-2, with a weak D call TRBD2 (5 bases). Germline assignment: CDR1 KGHDR and CDR2 SFDVKD. The CDR3 runs to 14 residues. Trimming cost V 8 bases and J 1 base, with 10 bases left between them. The CDR3 is CATKGAGNTGELFF. The CDR3 bases are TGTGCCACCAAGGGCGCGGGGAACACCGGGGAGCTGTTTTTT.

This chain links TRBV2 with TRBJ2-7; perhaps TRBD2 as D (6 bases). The V end was cut by 4 bases, the J end by 4 bases, with 17 bases between. CDR3 length equals 15 residues. The germline CDR1 and CDR2 sequences are SNHLY and FYNNEI. The CDR3 sequence: CASSAYGGEGYEQYF. In DNA, the CDR3 is TGTGCCAGCAGTGCTTACGGGGGAGAGGGATACGAGCAGTACTTC.

This chain links TRBV13 with TRBJ2-3; D assignment may be TRBD1 or TRBD2 (5 bases each). V lost 0 bases and J 4 bases, leaving 8 bases between the germline ends. This CDR3 region has 14 residues. Germline V lookup: CDR1 PRHDT, CDR2 FYEKMQ (reference sequence). DNA for the CDR3: TGTGCCAGCAGCTTAGGGGGGGTGGCAGATACGCAGTATTTT. This codes for CASSLGGVADTQYF.

The V call is TRBV30, the J call TRBJ1-6; no clear D. There are 18 residues in the CDR3. CDR1 is GTSNPN and CDR2 is SVGIG in the germline V gene (reference sequence). Trimming pared 3 bases from V and 0 bases from J, leaving 18 bases between. The CDR3 DNA follows: TGTGCCTGGAGAGGTAGATATCTTGGGAGCTCCTATAATTCACCCCTCCACTTT. Its protein is CAWRGRYLGSSYNSPLHF.

V usage is TRBV5-1 and J usage is TRBJ1-2, with D uncertain. The ends were cut back, 0 bases at V and 5 bases at J, with 11 bases in the middle. Germline CDR1 reads SGHRS; CDR2 reads YFSETQ. The CDR3 has 14 residues. The CDR3 DNA follows: TGCGCCAGCAGCTTGGCCGAAGGACTATATGGCTACACCTTC. Amino acid sequence: CASSLAEGLYGYTF. The full variable domain, in which reference TRBV5-1 and TRBJ1-2 provide the parts outside the CDR3, is KAGVTQTPRYLIKTRGQQVTLSCSPISGHRSVSWYQQTPGQGLQFLFEYFSETQRNKGNFPGRFSGRQFSNSRSEMNVSTLELGDSALYLCASSLAEGLYGYTFGSGTRLTVV.

This rearrangement joins TRBV29-1 to TRBJ2-7; D is perhaps TRBD1 (6 bases). This CDR3 has 12 amino acids. Per germline, CDR1 SQVTM and CDR2 ANQGSEA. The V end lost 8 bases, the J end lost 6 bases, and 17 bases lay between the germline ends. CDR3 protein: CSSGQPPAEQYF. The CDR3 region has the DNA TGCAGCTCAGGACAGCCCCCTGCCGAGCAGTACTTC.

This clone appeared a few times. This chain uses TRBV28 with TRBJ1-1; D is unclear. The germline gives CDR1 MDHEN, CDR2 SYDVKM. Between the trimmed V and J ends, which lost 3 bases and 2 bases, there was a span of 4 bases. The CDR3 runs to 12 residues. CDR3: CASSLDNTEAFF. CDR3 bases: TGTGCCAGCAGTTTGGACAACACTGAAGCTTTCTTT.

The chain links TRBV5-4 to TRBJ1-1, with D perhaps TRBD1 (6 bases). The CDR3 consists of 14 residues. Germline-derived CDR1 and CDR2 are SGHNT and YYREEE (reference sequence). Trimming removed 2 bases from V and 6 bases from J, with 14 bases in between. CDR3 in DNA: TGTGCCAGCAGCTTAAGGGGGGCGGATCCTGAAGCTTTCTTT. Residues: CASSLRGADPEAFF.

This rearrangement joins TRBV6-2 or TRBV6-3 to TRBJ2-5; possibly TRBD1 for D (5 bases). CDR1 MNHEY and CDR2 SVGEGT come from the germline V gene. V was clipped by 2 bases and J by 0 bases, with 10 bases between them. The CDR3 runs 15 residues. The CDR3 reads CASSYGALYQETQYF. The CDR3 DNA reads TGTGCCAGCAGTTACGGGGCCTTATACCAAGAGACCCAGTACTTC.

CDR3 coding DNA: TGCGCCAGCAGCTTGGATGCGGCGGGGGAGATCACAGATACGCAGTATTTT. It translates to CASSLDAAGEITDTQYF. The chain couples TRBV5-1 to TRBJ2-3, with TRBD2 matching over 7 bases. Germline CDR1 is SGHRS and CDR2 is YFSETQ. V trimming: 0 bases; J trimming: 2 bases; junction bases outside the gene matches: 9. CDR3 length equals 17 residues.

The chain recombines TRBV7-2 with TRBJ2-7, with 10 bases aligning to TRBD2. Germline trimming cut 8 bases from V and 4 bases from J; bases unmatched to any gene: 2. The germline gives CDR1 SGHTA, CDR2 FQGNSA. This CDR3 has 12 residues. The CDR3 is CASERGGYEQYF. The CDR3 DNA is TGTGCCAGCGAGCGGGGGGGTTACGAGCAGTACTTC.

In its sample, this clone was seen a few times. This chain joins TRBV7-3 and TRBJ2-3; D may correspond to TRBD1 or TRBD2 (5 bases each). With 9 bases removed from V and 1 base from J, the gap between germline ends came to 14 bases. The V gene's germline CDR1 is SGHTA and CDR2 FQGTGA. This CDR3 region has 14 residues. This chain's CDR3 is CARRLQECTDTQYF. CDR3 DNA sequence: TGTGCCAGAAGACTACAGGAGTGCACAGATACGCAGTATTTT.

Sample share makes this clone large. The CDR3 bases are TGTGCCAGCAGTGAAGCGCTAGTCACCTACGAGCAGTACTTC. This gives the protein CASSEALVTYEQYF. The chain couples TRBV2 to TRBJ2-7; no firm D call. The V gene's germline CDR1 is SNHLY and CDR2 FYNNEI. V was pared by 0 bases and J by 2 bases, with 8 bases between. The CDR3 spans 14 residues.

The chain links TRBV6-5 to TRBJ1-1; a weak D match, TRBD1 (5 bases). The CDR3 has 11 amino acids. The V gene lost 7 bases and the J gene lost 11 bases, with 14 bases spanning the gap. CDR1 is MNHEY, CDR2 SVGAGI, per germline. This CDR3 reads CASIRGERAFF. CDR3 bases: TGTGCCAGCATTCGGGGGGAGAGGGCTTTCTTT.

V usage is TRBV30 and J usage is TRBJ1-2; TRBD1 is a possible D gene (5 bases). The ends were cut back, 8 bases at V and 1 base at J, with 17 bases in the middle. CDR1 and CDR2 from the germline V gene are GTSNPN and SVGIG (reference sequence). This CDR3 region has 14 residues. Here the CDR3 reads CAATPGRGNYGYTF. CDR3 sequence (DNA): TGTGCCGCGACCCCAGGGCGGGGTAACTATGGCTACACCTTC.

The chain couples TRBV18 to TRBJ2-5; 9 nucleotides agree with TRBD2. The germline V gene encodes CDR1 KGHSH and CDR2 LQKENI. CDR3 length: 16 residues. V dropped 4 bases and J dropped 2; count of bases not matched to a gene: 8. The CDR3 region has the DNA TGTGCCAGCTCACGTAGCGGGGGCGCGCTACAAGAGACCCAGTACTTC. It translates to CASSRSGGALQETQYF.

This clone occurred a few times. The CDR3 DNA is TGTGCCAGCAGCTTATTCTCAGGGACCAAAGAGACCCAGTACTTC. Amino acid sequence: CASSLFSGTKETQYF. The chain carries TRBV7-3 and TRBJ2-5, with D possibly being TRBD1 or TRBD2 (5 bases each). The CDR3 contains 15 residues. The V end was cut by 2 bases, the J end by 3 bases, with 13 bases between. Germline CDR1 reads SGHTA; CDR2 reads FQGTGA.